The 8 T cell receptor beta chains reported below all come from one sample, sequenced in a study of blood T cell repertoires in COVID-19. Repertoires were generated with immunoSEQ multiplex PCR, while TCRdb's copy carries only in-frame clones and drops some. The repertoire holds 59,000 or so clones, roughly 88% seen once, with 1.5% to 2% in the top ten. The material sequenced was peripheral blood. The receptors derive from a human donor in a cohort sampled during active COVID-19.

The V and J genes are TRBV5-5 and TRBJ1-1; 8 bases agree with TRBD1. J was trimmed by 0 bases and V by 0 bases; bases with no gene match: 7. The CDR3 length is 17 residues. In germline, CDR1 is SGHKS, CDR2 YYEKEE (reference sequence). As DNA, the CDR3 is TGTGCCAGCAGCTTGGGCAAGGGACAGGCGTTGAACACTGAAGCTTTCTTT. Its protein product is CASSLGKGQALNTEAFF.

The rearrangement links TRBV18 to TRBJ2-2, with 13 positions matching TRBD2. Trimming cost V 3 bases and J 4 bases; bases outside gene matches: 2. The germline V gene has CDR1 KGHSH and CDR2 LQKENI. The CDR3 contains 16 residues. Here the CDR3 DNA reads TGTGCCAGCTCACCCGGACTAGCGGGAGTCACCGGGGAGCTGTTTTTT. This translates into CASSPGLAGVTGELFF.

This chain uses TRBV15 with TRBJ2-7; possible D gene TRBD2, 5 bases. Germline V lookup: CDR1 LNHNV, CDR2 YYDKDF (reference sequence). Trimming took 1 base from V and 2 from J, leaving 21 bases between them. The CDR3 sequence is 18 residues long. For the CDR3, the DNA is TGTGCCACCAGCAGAGTAGGCCCTAGGGCGGGTGAAACCTACGAGCAGTACTTC. Translation gives CATSRVGPRAGETYEQYF.

This clone was observed once. The chain has TRBV6-1 and TRBJ2-7; tentatively, D is TRBD2 (5 bases). CDR1 MNHNS and CDR2 SASEGT come from the germline V gene. The CDR3 contains 14 residues. Between the trimmed V and J ends, which lost 0 bases and 8 bases, there was a span of 14 bases. The CDR3 is CASSEAGIAGKQYF. The CDR3, as DNA: TGTGCCAGCAGTGAAGCGGGGATCGCCGGGAAGCAGTACTTC.

The chain joins TRBV19 to TRBJ2-7; TRBD2 matches 9 bases. The CDR3 length is 13 residues. V shed 5 bases and J 6 bases; nucleotides not matched to a gene: 5. Per the germline V gene, CDR1 is LNHDA and CDR2 is SQIVND (reference sequence). CDR3 amino acids: CASSLGLASEQYF. The DNA of the CDR3 is TGTGCCAGTAGTCTGGGACTAGCATCCGAGCAGTACTTC. The whole variable domain, remainder taken from reference TRBV19 and TRBJ2-7, is DGGITQSPKYLFRKEGQNVTLSCEQNLNHDAMYWYRQDPGQGLRLIYYSQIVNDFQKGDIAEGYSVSREKKESFPLTVTSAQKNPTAFYLCASSLGLASEQYFGPGTRLTVT.

The chain links TRBV4-2 to TRBJ2-7; no clear D gene. The CDR3 covers 11 residues. CDR1 is LGHNA, CDR2 YNFKEQ, per germline. Trimming shortened V by 6 bases and J by 3 bases, and 6 bases separated the two germline ends. CDR3 amino acids: CASSSSYEQYF. CDR3 coding DNA: TGTGCCAGCAGTTCCAGCTACGAGCAGTACTTC.

The chain joins TRBV7-8 to TRBJ1-1, with D hard to call. Looked up from germline, CDR1 is SGHVS and CDR2 is FQNEAQ. Trimming left V 4 bases short and J 2 bases short, with 8 bases between. CDR3 length: 13 amino acids. This chain's CDR3 is CASSSLLNTEAFF. The CDR3 region has the DNA TGTGCCAGCAGCTCCCTACTTAACACTGAAGCTTTCTTT.

This sequence joins TRBV18 and TRBJ2-7; 9 bases are a match to TRBD1. Germline V CDR1 and CDR2: KGHSH, LQKENI. The CDR3 sequence is 15 residues long. V trimming: 2 bases; J trimming: 4 bases; junction bases outside the gene matches: 6. Here the CDR3 DNA reads TGTGCCAGCTCACCAGCGACAGGGGGAGGGTACGAGCAGTACTTC. It specifies CASSPATGGGYEQYF.